The present entry profiles one T cell receptor beta chain with its context. This clonotype has a handful of counts. What antigen it recognizes has not been identified. Qualities for individual bases were not recorded, and no much larger clone is one base off. The approximately 39 donors, aged about 6 to 100 years, were systemically healthy Caucasian individuals from Russia. Each donor gave 8 to 10 milliliters of peripheral blood, drawn into EDTA-treated Vacutainer tubes. Ficoll-Paque density-gradient centrifugation was used to isolate PBMCs, with at least 6.5 million per sample. Total RNA, at least 5 micrograms per sample, was extracted from PBMCs with Trizol reagent. The percentages of naive CD45RAhigh/CD27high T cells were determined by flow cytometry on a PBMC aliquot from every donor. The data derive from a study of blood T cells in healthy people across ages (dated by TCRdb to 2015 to 2017). Study-wide context: Template switching captured roughly one uniquely barcoded TCR beta cDNA molecule per two T cells in model experiments. The study analyzed two additional independent replicas of 1 million unique cDNA reads from the same blood draw for two donors, one aged 18 to 30 and one aged 80 or older. Using deep sequencing normalized with unique cDNA molecular identifiers, the study measured how TCR beta repertoire diversity changes with age. Four age groups were formed from the donors: young (average approximately 17 years), middle-aged (around 39), aged (roughly 58) and long-lived (roughly 88).

The library was obtained by 5' RACE. TCRdb lists the instrument as Illumina HiSeq 2500. A second PCR of roughly 7 to 11 cycles was performed with a sample-barcoded 5' primer and a J-beta primer mix. A unique molecular identifier was introduced onto each TCR beta cDNA molecule by a template-switch 5' adaptor carrying 12 random nucleotides. Each sample yielded at least 3 million CDR3-containing paired-end reads. All of the RNA was converted into first-strand cDNA using the Mint cDNA synthesis kit, with a TRBC-specific oligonucleotide serving as the primer. After uracil-DNA glycosylase treatment, a first 18-cycle PCR used universal primers M1SS and BC2_uni_R on all cDNA. Processing in the source paper ran as follows. Normalization of each sample was performed by random selection of 1 million high-quality reads, each carrying a distinct molecular identifier. Instead of being binned into consensus sequences, reads that shared molecular identifiers were thrown out. MiTCR, set to a Q25 quality threshold and the strictest error-elimination algorithm, was used for CDR3 identification, clonotype clustering and error correction. A nonparametric unseen species model with Euler transformation was used to estimate lower-bound total TCR beta diversity. TCRdb reworked the public reads: Q25 trimming with fastp, MiXCR clone assembly, productive beta chains retained. CDR3 protein sequences are deduplicated, and each keeps its most common genes and DNA. TCRdb, not the original authors, processed these V and J calls. For this sample the table gives nearly 800,000 distinct CDR3 sequences, of which 25% were detected only once. The ten largest clonotypes hold roughly 3.5% of the sample.

Study-wide findings and limitations: The CMV infection status of donors was not known, potentially confounding age-related changes in expanded clonotypes. There was a strong correlation between observed TCR beta diversity and the percentage of naive T cells measured by flow cytometry. Observed TCR beta diversity per million T cells fell roughly linearly with age, and a significant reduction was already apparent by age around 40. Estimates of total diversity based on one million sequenced T cells were considered lower bounds and underestimates. Compared with the aged group, more naive CD4+ T cells, fewer expanded clones and increased TCR diversity were shown by the long-lived group, suggesting age selection. Because profiling used bulk unsorted PBMCs, naive and antigen-experienced compartments could not be compared conclusively.

The germline V and J ends show losses of 5 bases and 14 bases respectively, and no gene match explains 5 bases of the junction. Inclusive of the bounding cysteine and phenylalanine, the CDR3 is 12 residues long. Of the read, only the CDR3 DNA is kept; its 36 bases are in frame from base 1. As encoded in the germline V gene, CDR1 is SGHVS while CDR2 is FNYEAQ. This sample also appeared in a second study, on T cells of mothers and their children. As described in the second report: Nine systemically healthy Caucasian individuals served as donors, namely three mothers together with their six children. cDNA synthesis consumed the entire amount of extracted RNA, loaded at around 1.5 ug RNA in each 15 ul reaction. In the second PCR, sample barcodes and 2-4 random nucleotides were introduced via the M1S primer. Over 8.5 million TCR beta CDR3 reads came from each mother, compared with 3.3 million or so reads from each child. In both related and unrelated pairs, thymic selection shapes the output of TCR recombination in a similar way, with inherited differences having only a minor effect. Normalized repertoire overlap was always slightly but never significantly higher in related than unrelated mother-child pairs. No persistent microchimeric T cell clones were found, with a detection sensitivity of roughly 92 clones per million clonotypes. The study used deep NGS to compare TCR beta repertoires of mothers and children, seeking features distinguishing related mother-child pairs from unrelated individuals. On average, the children were around 11 +/- 4 years old, while the mothers were approximately 40 +/- 4 years old. After adapters were ligated using NEBNext reagents, the libraries underwent 100+100 nt paired-end sequencing on an Illumina HiSeq 2000. To prevent cross-contamination, the mother and child libraries were prepared a month apart and were sequenced in separate runs. For each donor, between roughly 450,000 and 2,100,000 distinct TCR beta clonotypes were identified. Naive TCR beta clonotypes were estimated from low-frequency clonotypes matched to each donor's FACS-determined naive share, without sorting.

The chain couples TRBV7-6 to TRBJ1-4, and 10 bases in between align with TRBD1. The clonotype was recovered from a boy between 10 and 17 years old in good health. The sequencing sample was made of blood. The encoded CDR3 is CASSPDRGRLFF. The DNA reads as follows: TGTGCCAGCAGCCCTGACAGGGGGCGGCTGTTTTTT.